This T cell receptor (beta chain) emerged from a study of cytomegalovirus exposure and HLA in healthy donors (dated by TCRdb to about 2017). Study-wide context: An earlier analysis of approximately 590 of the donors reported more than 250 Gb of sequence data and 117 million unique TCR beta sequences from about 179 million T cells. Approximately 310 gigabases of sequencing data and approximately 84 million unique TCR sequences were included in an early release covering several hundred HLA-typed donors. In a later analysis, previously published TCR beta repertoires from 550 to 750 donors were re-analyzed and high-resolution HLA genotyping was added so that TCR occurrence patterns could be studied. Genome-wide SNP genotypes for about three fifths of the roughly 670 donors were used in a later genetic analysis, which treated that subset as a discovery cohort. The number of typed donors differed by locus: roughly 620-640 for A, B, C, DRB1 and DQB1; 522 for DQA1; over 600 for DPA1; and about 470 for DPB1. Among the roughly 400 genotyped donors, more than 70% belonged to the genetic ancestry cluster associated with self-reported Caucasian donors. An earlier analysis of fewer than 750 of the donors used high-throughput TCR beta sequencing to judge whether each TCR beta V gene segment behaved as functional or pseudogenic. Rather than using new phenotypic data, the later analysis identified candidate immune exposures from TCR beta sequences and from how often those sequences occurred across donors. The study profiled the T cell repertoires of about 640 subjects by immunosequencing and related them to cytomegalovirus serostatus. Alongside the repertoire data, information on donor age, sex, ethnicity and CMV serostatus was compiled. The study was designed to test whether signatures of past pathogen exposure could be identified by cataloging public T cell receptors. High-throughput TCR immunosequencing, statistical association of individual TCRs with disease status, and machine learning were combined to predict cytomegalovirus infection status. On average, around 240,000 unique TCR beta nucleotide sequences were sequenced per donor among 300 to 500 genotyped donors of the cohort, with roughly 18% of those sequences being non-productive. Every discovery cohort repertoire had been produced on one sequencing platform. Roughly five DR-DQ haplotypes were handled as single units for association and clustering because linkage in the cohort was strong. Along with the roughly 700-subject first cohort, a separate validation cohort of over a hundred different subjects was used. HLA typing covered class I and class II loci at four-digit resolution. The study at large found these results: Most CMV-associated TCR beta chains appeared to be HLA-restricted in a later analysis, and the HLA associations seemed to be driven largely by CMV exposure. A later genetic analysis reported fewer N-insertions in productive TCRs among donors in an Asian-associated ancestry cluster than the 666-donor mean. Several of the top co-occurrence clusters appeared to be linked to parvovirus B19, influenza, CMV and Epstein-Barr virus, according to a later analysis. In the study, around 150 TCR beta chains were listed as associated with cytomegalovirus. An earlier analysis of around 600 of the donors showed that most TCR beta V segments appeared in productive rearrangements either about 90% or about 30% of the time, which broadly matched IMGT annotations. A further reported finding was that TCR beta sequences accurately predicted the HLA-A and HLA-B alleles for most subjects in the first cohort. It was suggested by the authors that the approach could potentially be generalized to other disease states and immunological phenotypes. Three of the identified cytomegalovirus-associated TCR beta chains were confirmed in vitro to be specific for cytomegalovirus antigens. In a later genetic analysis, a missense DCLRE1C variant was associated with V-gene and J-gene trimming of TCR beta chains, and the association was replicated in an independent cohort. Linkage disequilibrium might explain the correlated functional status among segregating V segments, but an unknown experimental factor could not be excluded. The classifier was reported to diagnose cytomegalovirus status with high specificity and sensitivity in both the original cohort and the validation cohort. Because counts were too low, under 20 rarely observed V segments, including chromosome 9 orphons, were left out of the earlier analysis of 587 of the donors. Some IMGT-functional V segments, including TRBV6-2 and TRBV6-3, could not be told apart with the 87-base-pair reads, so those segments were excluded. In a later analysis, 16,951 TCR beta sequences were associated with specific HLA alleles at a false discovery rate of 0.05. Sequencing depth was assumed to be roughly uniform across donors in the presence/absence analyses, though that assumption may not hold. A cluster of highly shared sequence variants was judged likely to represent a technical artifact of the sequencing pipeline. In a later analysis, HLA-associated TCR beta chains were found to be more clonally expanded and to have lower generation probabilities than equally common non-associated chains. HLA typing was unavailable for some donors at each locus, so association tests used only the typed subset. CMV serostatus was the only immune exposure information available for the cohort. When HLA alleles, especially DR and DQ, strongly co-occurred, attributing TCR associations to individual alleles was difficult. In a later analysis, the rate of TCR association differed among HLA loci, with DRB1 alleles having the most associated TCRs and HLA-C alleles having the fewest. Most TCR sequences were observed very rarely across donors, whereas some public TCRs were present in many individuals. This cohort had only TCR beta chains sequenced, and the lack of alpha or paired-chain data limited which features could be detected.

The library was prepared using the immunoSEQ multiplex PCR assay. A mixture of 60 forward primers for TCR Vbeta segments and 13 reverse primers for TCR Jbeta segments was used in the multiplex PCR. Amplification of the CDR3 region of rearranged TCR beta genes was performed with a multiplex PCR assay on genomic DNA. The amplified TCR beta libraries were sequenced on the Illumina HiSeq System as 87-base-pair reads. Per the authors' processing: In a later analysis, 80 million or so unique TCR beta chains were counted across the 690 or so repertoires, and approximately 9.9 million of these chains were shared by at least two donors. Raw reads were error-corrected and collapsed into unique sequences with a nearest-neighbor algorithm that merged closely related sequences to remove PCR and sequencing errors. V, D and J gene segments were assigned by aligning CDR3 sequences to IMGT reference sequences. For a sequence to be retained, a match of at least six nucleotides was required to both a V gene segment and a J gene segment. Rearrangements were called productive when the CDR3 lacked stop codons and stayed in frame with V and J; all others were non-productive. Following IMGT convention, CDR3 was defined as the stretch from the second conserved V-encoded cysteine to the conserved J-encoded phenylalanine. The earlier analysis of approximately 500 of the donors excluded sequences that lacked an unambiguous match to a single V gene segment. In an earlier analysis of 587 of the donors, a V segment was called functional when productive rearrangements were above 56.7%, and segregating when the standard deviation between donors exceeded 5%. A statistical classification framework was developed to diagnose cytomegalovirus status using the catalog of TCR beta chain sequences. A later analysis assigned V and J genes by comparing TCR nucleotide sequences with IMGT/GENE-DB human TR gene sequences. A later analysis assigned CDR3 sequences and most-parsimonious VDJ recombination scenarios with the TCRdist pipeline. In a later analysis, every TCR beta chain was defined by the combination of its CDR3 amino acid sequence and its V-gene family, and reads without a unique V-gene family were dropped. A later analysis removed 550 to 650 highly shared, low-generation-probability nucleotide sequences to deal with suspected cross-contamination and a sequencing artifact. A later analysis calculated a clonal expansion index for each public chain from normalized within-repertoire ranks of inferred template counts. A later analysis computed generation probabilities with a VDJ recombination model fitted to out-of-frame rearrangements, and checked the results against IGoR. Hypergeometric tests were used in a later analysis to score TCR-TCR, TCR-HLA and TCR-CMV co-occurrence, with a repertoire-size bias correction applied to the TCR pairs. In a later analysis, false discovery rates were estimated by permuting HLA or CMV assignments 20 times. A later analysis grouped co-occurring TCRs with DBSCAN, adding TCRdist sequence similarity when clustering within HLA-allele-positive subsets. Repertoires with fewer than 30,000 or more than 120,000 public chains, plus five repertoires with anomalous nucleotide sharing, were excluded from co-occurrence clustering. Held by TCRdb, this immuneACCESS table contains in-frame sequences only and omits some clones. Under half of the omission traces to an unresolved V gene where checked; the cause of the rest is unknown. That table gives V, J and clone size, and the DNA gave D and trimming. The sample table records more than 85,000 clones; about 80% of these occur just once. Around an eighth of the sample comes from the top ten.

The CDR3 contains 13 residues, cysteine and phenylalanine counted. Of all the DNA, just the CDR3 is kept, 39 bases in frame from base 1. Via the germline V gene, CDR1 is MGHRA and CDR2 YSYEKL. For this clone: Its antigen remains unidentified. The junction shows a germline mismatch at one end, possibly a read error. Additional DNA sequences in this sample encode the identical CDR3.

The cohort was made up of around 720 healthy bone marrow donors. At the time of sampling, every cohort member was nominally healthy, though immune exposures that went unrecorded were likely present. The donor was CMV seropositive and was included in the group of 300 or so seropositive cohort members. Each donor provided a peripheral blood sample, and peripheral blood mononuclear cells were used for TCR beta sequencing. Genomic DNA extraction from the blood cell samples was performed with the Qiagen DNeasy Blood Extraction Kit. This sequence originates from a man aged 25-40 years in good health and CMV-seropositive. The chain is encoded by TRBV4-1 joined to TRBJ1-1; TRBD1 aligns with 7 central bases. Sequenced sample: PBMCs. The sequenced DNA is TGTGCCAGCAGCTCTCACAGGGGATTGGGAGCTTTCTTT. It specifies CASSSHRGLGAFF.